The 19 T cell receptor beta chains below were found in one sample sequenced in a study of preoperative IRX-2 immunotherapy in early breast cancer. The treatment was: preoperative locoregional IRX-2 cytokine immunotherapy. Here immunoSEQ multiplex PCR was the method, and the copy in TCRdb shows in-frame clones only, minus some. The sample lists 20,000 to 30,000 clones, roughly 74% occurring once. This sample comprised lymph node tissue, obtained before IRX-2 immunotherapy. These TCRs come from a human donor with breast cancer.

This chain joins TRBV14 and TRBJ1-1; tentative D call: TRBD1 (5 bases). CDR1 is SGHDN, CDR2 FVKESK, per germline. CDR3 length: 15 residues. V lost 4 bases and J lost 5, with 17 bases in between. The CDR3 nucleotides are TGTGCCAGCAGCCCCGAGGGGATGGGGAGAACTGAAGCTTTCTTT. Translating gives CASSPEGMGRTEAFF.

The table lists this clone with a few counts. V gene TRBV6-8 combines with J gene TRBJ2-2; possibly TRBD1 or TRBD2 for D (5 bases each). The CDR3 length is 19 residues. V was shortened by 7 bases and J by 4 bases, with 28 bases between the two germline ends. Per germline, CDR1 MNHGY and CDR2 SAAAGT. The CDR3 DNA reads as TGTGCCAGCACCCTCGACCCTCCAGGGAGCTCCTCCCTCACCGGGGAGCTGTTTTTT. Its protein product is CASTLDPPGSSSLTGELFF.

The chain has TRBV18 and TRBJ1-5; maybe TRBD1 (5 bases). In germline, CDR1 is KGHSH, CDR2 LQKENI. The CDR3 loop spans 14 amino acids. The V gene lost 6 bases and the J gene lost 3 bases, with 12 bases spanning the gap. CDR3 loop: CASSPGRTNQPQHF. Here the CDR3 DNA reads TGTGCCAGCTCCCCGGGGCGGACCAATCAGCCCCAGCATTTT.

J is TRBJ2-2 and V is TRBV19, with TRBD2 matching 11 bases. CDR1 is LNHDA and CDR2 is SQIVND in the germline V gene (reference sequence). V shed 5 bases and J 5 bases; nucleotides not matched to a gene: 10. The CDR3 is made up of 17 amino acids. The CDR3 sequence is CASSFTSGGLETGELFF. The CDR3 DNA reads as TGTGCCAGTAGTTTTACTAGCGGGGGCCTTGAAACCGGGGAGCTGTTTTTT.

The chain is built from TRBV6-8 and TRBJ1-2; D uncertain. V dropped 11 bases and J dropped 1 base, with 14 bases sitting between them. The length of the CDR3 is 13 residues. CDR1 and CDR2 from the germline V gene are MNHGY and SAAAGT. CDR3 DNA: TGTGCCGTGCGGGCAGGAGTTAACTATGGCTACACCTTC. Translated, it gives CAVRAGVNYGYTF.

This sequence joins TRBV19 and TRBJ1-2; 7 bases fit TRBD1. Trimming at V came to 5 bases and at J to 4 bases, leaving 10 bases not matched to a gene. The CDR3 is 15 residues long. Per the germline V gene, CDR1 is LNHDA and CDR2 is SQIVND (reference sequence). DNA of the CDR3: TGTGCCAGTAGTTTCCAGTCCACAGGGGCCTATGGCTACACCTTC. Protein: CASSFQSTGAYGYTF.

CDR3 sequence reads: CASSRTSGSRYF. The CDR3, as DNA: TGTGCCAGCAGTCGTACTAGCGGATCACGATACTTC. V usage is TRBV6-8 and J usage is TRBJ2-5, with TRBD2 matching 8 bases. CDR3 length equals 12 residues. The V gene's germline CDR1 is MNHGY and CDR2 SAAAGT. V was pared by 5 bases and J by 14 bases, with 10 bases of the junction left unmatched.

The rearrangement uses TRBV28 and TRBJ2-3; the match to TRBD2 covers 10 bases. Germline V CDR1 and CDR2: MDHEN, SYDVKM. The V segment lost 0 bases and the J segment 4 bases; nucleotides outside the gene matches: 4. CDR3 length: 16 residues. This CDR3 is CASSLWSGGAPDTQYF. The CDR3 bases are TGTGCCAGCAGTTTATGGAGCGGGGGGGCTCCAGATACGCAGTATTTT.

This clone was counted between two and nine times. The rearrangement joins TRBV12-5 to TRBJ1-1; perhaps TRBD1 as D (5 bases). Germline loops: CDR1 LGHNT, CDR2 FRNRAP. CDR3 length: 11 amino acids. The CDR3 spells CASGGTGGAFF. CDR3 DNA sequence: TGTGCCAGCGGTGGGACGGGGGGAGCTTTCTTT.

The genes are TRBV23-1 and TRBJ2-3; TRBD1 aligns across 9 bases. TRBV23-1 carries the ORF label, with uncertain function. V lost 6 bases, J lost 6 bases, and 13 bases stayed unmatched. The CDR3 is 16 residues long. CDR3 DNA sequence: TGCGCCAGCAGCCATTCATACAGGGGGCGGTCGGATACGCAGTATTTT. It codes for CASSHSYRGRSDTQYF.

The table lists this clone with a count of one. The V and J genes are TRBV15 and TRBJ2-7; tentative D call: TRBD2 (5 bases). This CDR3 comprises 14 residues. Germline lookup yields CDR1 LNHNV and CDR2 YYDKDF (reference sequence). Between the trimmed V and J ends, which lost 5 bases and 3 bases, there was a span of 14 bases. CDR3 residues: CATSVKRGIYEQYF. For the CDR3, the DNA is TGTGCCACCAGCGTCAAGAGAGGGATCTACGAGCAGTACTTC.

The chain has TRBV6-8 and TRBJ1-2; weak D call: TRBD1 (5 bases). Trimming removed 7 bases from V and 0 bases from J, with 12 bases in between. This CDR3 has 14 amino acids. The germline gives CDR1 MNHGY, CDR2 SAAAGT. The CDR3 spells CASTYAGPNYGYTF. The CDR3 region has the DNA TGTGCCAGCACCTACGCGGGACCTAACTATGGCTACACCTTC.

The rearrangement joins TRBV14 to TRBJ1-5; D is unclear. Germline lookup yields CDR1 SGHDN and CDR2 FVKESK. Trimming pared 1 base from V and 6 bases from J, leaving 7 bases between. The CDR3 is 13 amino acids. CDR3 in DNA: TGTGCCAGCAGCCAAGGGGCCCGTCAGCCCCAGCATTTT. Amino acid sequence: CASSQGARQPQHF.

The chain is built from TRBV7-1 and TRBJ2-3; D gene uncertain. TRBV7-1 is recorded as an ORF, its role being uncertain. The CDR3 contains 16 residues. The V gene lost 5 bases and the J gene lost 4 bases, with 19 bases spanning the gap. The CDR3 DNA reads as TGTGCCAGCAGCCGAATTTTCCACACAGAGGCAGATACGCAGTATTTT. This gives the protein CASSRIFHTEADTQYF.

Regarding this clone: The sample contains more than one DNA sequence encoding this CDR3. This chain connects TRBV11-3 to TRBJ1-4; D remains unclear. The V end was cut by 3 bases, the J end by 1 base, with 6 bases between. CDR1 and CDR2 (germline): SGHNT, YENEEA. CDR3 length: 14 amino acids. The CDR3 here is CASSLGVTNEKLFF. The CDR3 DNA sequence: TGTGCCAGCAGCTTGGGAGTAACTAATGAAAAACTGTTTTTT.

The chain has TRBV11-3 and TRBJ2-7; D possibly corresponds to TRBD1 (5 bases). This CDR3 spans 14 amino acids. CDR1 is SGHNT and CDR2 is YENEEA in the germline V gene. The ends were cut back, 0 bases at V and 2 bases at J, with 8 bases in the middle. CDR3 in amino acids: CASSLEAGPYEQYF. The CDR3 nucleotides are TGTGCCAGCAGCTTAGAGGCAGGGCCCTACGAGCAGTACTTC.

This clone has just one count. The chain is built from TRBV22-1 and TRBJ1-4. TRBV22-1 is given as a pseudogene. CDR3 size: 14 residues. In nucleotides, the CDR3 is TGTGCCAGCAGTCCCCGAACAACTAATGAAAAACTGTTTTTT. Protein: CASSPRTTNEKLFF.

This clone was counted once. The chain combines TRBV7-7 with TRBJ1-1; 12 bases map to TRBD1. Germline V gives CDR1 SSHAT, CDR2 FNYEAQ (reference sequence). The CDR3 extends over 14 amino acids. V gave up 2 bases and J gave up 12 bases; unmatched junction bases: 7. The CDR3 here is CASSLNRDRGQTFF. CDR3 bases: TGTGCCAGCAGCTTAAACCGGGACAGGGGGCAAACTTTCTTT.

J is TRBJ1-1 and V is TRBV11-3; 7 bases are shared with TRBD1. The CDR3 is 17 amino acids. V shed 5 bases, J shed 3 bases, and the junction held 15 bases outside the gene matches. Germline CDR1 SGHNT, CDR2 YENEEA. CDR3 sequence reads: CASSQNRDSLLDTEAFF. The CDR3, as DNA: TGTGCCAGCAGCCAGAACCGGGACAGTTTACTAGACACTGAAGCTTTCTTT.